This TCR beta chain appears in the sequencing data of a study of blood T cell repertoires in COVID-19. Germline CDR1 is SNHLY and CDR2 is FYNNEI. V dropped 9 bases and J dropped 2 bases, with 10 bases sitting between them. This CDR3 spans 12 amino acids. The study assigned cohorts using participant-reported clinical history. Two consecutive negative NP/OP PCR tests, clearance, or resolved symptoms defined Cohort 3 recovery. In the source study's methods: Amplification from reference gene primers served as the basis for estimated nucleated cell counts. This table comes from immunoSEQ multiplex PCR, and its TCRdb copy is limited to in-frame clones, with some not included. V and J calls and clone size come straight from that table; D and trimming were deduced from the DNA. The data contain under 250,000 clones, approximately 80% of them seen just once; the ten biggest clones take up around 3.4%.

Sequenced material: PBMCs or T cells enriched from blood (not recorded which). The TCR sequence derives from a woman aged 60-75 years who had recovered from COVID-19. The J gene is TRBJ1-2, the V gene TRBV2, with D possibly matching TRBD1 (5 bases). The CDR3 here is CASAPGNYGYTF. As DNA, the CDR3 is TGTGCCAGTGCCCCAGGGAACTATGGCTACACCTTC.